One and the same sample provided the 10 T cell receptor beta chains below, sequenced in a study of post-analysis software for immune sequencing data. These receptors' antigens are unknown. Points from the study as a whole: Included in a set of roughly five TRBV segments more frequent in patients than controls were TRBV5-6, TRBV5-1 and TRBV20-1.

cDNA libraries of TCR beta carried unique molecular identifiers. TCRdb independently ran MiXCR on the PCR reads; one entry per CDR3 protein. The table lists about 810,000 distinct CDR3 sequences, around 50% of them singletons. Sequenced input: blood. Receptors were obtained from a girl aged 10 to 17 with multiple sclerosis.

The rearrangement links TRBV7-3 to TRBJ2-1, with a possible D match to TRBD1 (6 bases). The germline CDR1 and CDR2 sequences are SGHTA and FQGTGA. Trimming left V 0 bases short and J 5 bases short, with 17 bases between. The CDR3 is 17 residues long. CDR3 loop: CASSLTITGSGNNEQFF. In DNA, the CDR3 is TGTGCCAGCAGCTTAACGATTACAGGGTCCGGAAACAATGAGCAGTTCTTC.

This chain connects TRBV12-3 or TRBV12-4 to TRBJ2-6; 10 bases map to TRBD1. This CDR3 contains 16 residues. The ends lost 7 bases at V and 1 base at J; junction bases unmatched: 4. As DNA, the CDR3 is TGTGCCAGCAAACCGGGACAGGGGTCTGGGGCCAACGTCCTGACTTTC. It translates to CASKPGQGSGANVLTF.

The CDR3 DNA reads TGTGCCAGCTCATCGGGACAGCAAGGGGAGACCCAGTACTTC. Translation: CASSSGQQGETQYF. The chain carries TRBV18 and TRBJ2-7; 7 nucleotides line up with TRBD1. The end of the DNA aligns better with TRBJ2-5, so the J call may be wrong. Germline V CDR1 and CDR2: KGHSH, LQKENI. CDR3 length: 14 amino acids.

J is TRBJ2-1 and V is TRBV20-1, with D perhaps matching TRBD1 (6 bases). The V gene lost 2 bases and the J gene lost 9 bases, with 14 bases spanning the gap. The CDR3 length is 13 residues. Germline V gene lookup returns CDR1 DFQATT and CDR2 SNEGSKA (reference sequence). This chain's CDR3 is CSARQGSGREQFF. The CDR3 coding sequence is TGCAGTGCTAGACAGGGGTCGGGCCGTGAGCAGTTCTTC.

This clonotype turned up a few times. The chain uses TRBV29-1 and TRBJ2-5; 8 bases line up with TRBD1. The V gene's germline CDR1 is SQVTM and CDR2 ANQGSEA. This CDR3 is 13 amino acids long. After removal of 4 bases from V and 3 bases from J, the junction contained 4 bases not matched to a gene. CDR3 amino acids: CSVAGQAKETQYF. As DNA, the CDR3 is TGCAGCGTTGCGGGACAGGCCAAAGAGACCCAGTACTTC.

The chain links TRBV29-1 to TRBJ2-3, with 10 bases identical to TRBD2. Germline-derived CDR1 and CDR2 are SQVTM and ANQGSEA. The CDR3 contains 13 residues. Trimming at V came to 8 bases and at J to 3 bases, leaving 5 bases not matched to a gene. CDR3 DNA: TGCAGCCAAATAGCGGGAGGTACAGATACGCAGTATTTT. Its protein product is CSQIAGGTDTQYF.

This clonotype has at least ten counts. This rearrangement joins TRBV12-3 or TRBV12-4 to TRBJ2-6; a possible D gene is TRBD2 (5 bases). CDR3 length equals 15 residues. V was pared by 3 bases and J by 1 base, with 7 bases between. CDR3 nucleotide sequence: TGTGCCAGCAGTTTGCGCGGGTCTGGGGCCAACGTCCTGACTTTC. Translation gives CASSLRGSGANVLTF.

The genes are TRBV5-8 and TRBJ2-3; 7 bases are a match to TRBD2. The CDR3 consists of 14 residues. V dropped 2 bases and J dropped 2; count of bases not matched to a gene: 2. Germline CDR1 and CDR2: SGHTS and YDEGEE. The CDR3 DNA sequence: TGTGCCAGCAGCTTCCTAGCGGCCACAGATACGCAGTATTTT. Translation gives CASSFLAATDTQYF.

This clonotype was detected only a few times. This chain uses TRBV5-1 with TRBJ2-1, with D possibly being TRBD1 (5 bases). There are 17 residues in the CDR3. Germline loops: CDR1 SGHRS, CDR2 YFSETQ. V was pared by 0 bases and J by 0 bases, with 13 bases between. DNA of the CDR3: TGCGCCAGCAGCTTGGAAGGGGTAGGGTTCTCCTACAATGAGCAGTTCTTC. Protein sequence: CASSLEGVGFSYNEQFF.

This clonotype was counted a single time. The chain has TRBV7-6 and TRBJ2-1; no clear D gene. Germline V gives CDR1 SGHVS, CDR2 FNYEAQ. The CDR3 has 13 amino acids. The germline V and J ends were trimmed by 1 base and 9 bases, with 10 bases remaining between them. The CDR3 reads CASSLGSRSEQFF. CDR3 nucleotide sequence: TGTGCCAGCAGCTTAGGTAGTAGATCTGAGCAGTTCTTC. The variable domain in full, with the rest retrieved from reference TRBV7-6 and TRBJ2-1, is GAGVSQSPRYKVTKRGQDVALRCDPISGHVSLYWYRQALGQGPEFLTYFNYEAQQDKSGLPNDRFSAERPEGSISTLTIQRTEQRDSAMYRCASSLGSRSEQFFGPGTRLTVL.